This T cell receptor beta chain was sequenced during a study of post-analysis software for immune sequencing data. Whole-study findings and limits: With F measure, samples from one preparation batch clustered together strongly. Significantly lower normalized Chao1 diversity was seen in multiple sclerosis patients than in controls. Roughly 5 TRBV segments, including TRBV5-6, TRBV5-1 and TRBV20-1, were more frequent in patients than controls.

This clonotype has only a few counts. Its antigen is currently unknown. The CDR3 extends over 17 amino acids. Per the germline V gene, CDR1 is LGHNA and CDR2 is YNFKEQ. V lost 0 bases and J lost 6; bases outside the gene matches: 13. Unique molecular identifiers were present in the TCR beta cDNA libraries. Between about 1 and 11 million T cells gave rise to approximately 520,000 cDNA molecules. A single record per CDR3 protein comes from TCRdb applying MiXCR to the PCR reads. The sample shows about 760,000 distinct CDR3 sequences, just under 30% of them seen only once. Sequences were obtained from blood. The V and J genes are TRBV4-2 and TRBJ2-7; 8 nucleotides agree with TRBD2. This sequence originates from a girl aged 5-17 years with multiple sclerosis. CDR3 amino acids: CASSQDPPGGLLSEQYF. The CDR3 DNA sequence: TGTGCCAGCAGCCAAGATCCCCCGGGAGGGCTCCTTAGCGAGCAGTACTTC.